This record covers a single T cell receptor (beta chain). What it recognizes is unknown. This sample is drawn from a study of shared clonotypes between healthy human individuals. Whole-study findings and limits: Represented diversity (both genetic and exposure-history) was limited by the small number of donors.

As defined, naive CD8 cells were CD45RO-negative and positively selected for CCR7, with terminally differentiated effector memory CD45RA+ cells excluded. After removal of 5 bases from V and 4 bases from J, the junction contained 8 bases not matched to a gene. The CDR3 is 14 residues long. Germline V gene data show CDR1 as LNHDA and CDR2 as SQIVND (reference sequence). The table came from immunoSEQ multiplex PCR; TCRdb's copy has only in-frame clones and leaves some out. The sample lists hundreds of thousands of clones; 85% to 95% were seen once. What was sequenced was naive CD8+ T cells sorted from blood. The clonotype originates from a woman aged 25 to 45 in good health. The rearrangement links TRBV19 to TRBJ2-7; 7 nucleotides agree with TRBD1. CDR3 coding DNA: TGTGCCAGTAGTCTAAGGGGGCAAGCTTACGAGCAGTACTTC. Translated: CASSLRGQAYEQYF.